This T cell receptor beta chain was retrieved from a study of identical twins. A universal primer site was created by template switching, with the cDNA bearing unique molecular identifiers. MiXCR, applied by TCRdb to the 5' RACE reads, yields one record per CDR3 protein. The top ten clones hold around 1.5% of a sample with about 890,000 distinct CDR3 sequences, 12% of them seen once. V was pared by 3 bases and J by 5 bases, with 16 bases between. Germline V gives CDR1 MGHRA, CDR2 YSYEKL. This CDR3 is built from 16 residues. Findings of the study overall: Excess twin sharing in beta out-of-frame sequences was weaker.

This clonotype was detected only a few times. Its antigen is unknown. In addition, the sample was reused for a study of yellow fever vaccine responses in identical twins.

Sequenced material: PBMCs. The sequence was collected from a woman between 18 and 30 years old in good health. The V and J genes are TRBV4-1 and TRBJ2-2; a weak D match, TRBD2 (5 bases). The CDR3 here is CASSHQEGYRTGELFF. CDR3 DNA: TGCGCCAGCAGCCACCAAGAGGGCTATCGGACCGGGGAGCTGTTTTTT.